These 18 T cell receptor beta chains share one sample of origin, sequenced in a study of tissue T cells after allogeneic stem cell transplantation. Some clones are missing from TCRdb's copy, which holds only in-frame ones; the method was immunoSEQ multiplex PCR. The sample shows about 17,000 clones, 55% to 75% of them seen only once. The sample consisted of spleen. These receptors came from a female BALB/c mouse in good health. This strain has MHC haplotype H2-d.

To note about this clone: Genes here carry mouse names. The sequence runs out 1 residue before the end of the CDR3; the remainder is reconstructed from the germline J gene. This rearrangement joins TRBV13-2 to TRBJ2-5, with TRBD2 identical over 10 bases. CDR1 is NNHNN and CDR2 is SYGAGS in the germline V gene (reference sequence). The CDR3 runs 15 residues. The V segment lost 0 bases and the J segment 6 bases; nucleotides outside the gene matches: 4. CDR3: CASGDASGGADTQYF. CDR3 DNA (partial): TGTGCCAGCGGTGATGCCTCTGGGGGGGCCGACACCCAGTAC.

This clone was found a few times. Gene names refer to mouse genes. The DNA read from the CDR3 is TGTGCCAGCAGCCCCTCAGGGGGCTATAATTCGCCCCTCTAC. As protein: CASSPSGGYNSPLY. The entire CDR3 sequence reads CASSPSGGYNSPLYF. The chain links TRBV5 to TRBJ1-6; 7 nucleotides align to TRBD1. The read stops 1 residue short of the end of the CDR3; the missing end is completed from the germline J gene. TRBJ1-6 counts as an open reading frame of uncertain function. Germline CDR1 LGHNA, CDR2 YNLKQL (reference sequence). With 4 bases clipped from V and 3 bases from J, the junction kept 3 bases outside the gene matches. This CDR3 is built from 15 residues.

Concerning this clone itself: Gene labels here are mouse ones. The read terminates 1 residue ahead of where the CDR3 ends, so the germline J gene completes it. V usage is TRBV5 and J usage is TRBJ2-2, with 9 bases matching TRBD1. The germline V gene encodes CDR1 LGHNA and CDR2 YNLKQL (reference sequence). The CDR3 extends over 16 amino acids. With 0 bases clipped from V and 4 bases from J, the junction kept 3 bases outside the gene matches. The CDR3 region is CASSQEWTGATGQLYF. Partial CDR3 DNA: TGTGCCAGCAGCCAAGAATGGACAGGGGCCACCGGGCAGCTCTAC.

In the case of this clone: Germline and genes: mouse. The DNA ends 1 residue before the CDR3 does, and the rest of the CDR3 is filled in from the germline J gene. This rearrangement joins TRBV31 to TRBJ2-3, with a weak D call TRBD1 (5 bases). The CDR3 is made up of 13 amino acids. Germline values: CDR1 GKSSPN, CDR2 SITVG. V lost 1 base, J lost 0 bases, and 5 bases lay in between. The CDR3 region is CAWSPGSAETLYF. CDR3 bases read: TGTGCCTGGAGTCCAGGGAGTGCAGAAACGCTGTAT.

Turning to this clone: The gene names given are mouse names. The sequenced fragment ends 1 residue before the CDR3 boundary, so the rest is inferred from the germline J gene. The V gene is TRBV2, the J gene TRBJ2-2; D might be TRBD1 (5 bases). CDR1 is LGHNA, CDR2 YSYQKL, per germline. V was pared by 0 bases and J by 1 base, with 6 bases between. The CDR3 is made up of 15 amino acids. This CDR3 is CASSQERGNTGQLYF. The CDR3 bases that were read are TGTGCCAGCAGCCAAGAAAGGGGAAACACCGGGCAGCTCTAC.

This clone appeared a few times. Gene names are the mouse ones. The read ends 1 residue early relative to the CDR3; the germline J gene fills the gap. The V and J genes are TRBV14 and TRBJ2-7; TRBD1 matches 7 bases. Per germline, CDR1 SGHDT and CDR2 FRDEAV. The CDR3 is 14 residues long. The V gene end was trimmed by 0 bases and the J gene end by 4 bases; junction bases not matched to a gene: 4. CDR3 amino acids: CASSFWDRLYEQYF. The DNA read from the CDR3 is TGTGCCAGCAGTTTCTGGGACAGACTATATGAACAGTAC. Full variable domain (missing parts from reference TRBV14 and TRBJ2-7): EAGVTQSPRYAVLQEGQAVSFWCDPISGHDTLYWYQQPRDQGPQLLVYFRDEAVIDNSQLPSDRFSAVRPKGTNSTLKIQSAKQGDTATYLCASSFWDRLYEQYFGPGTRLTVL.

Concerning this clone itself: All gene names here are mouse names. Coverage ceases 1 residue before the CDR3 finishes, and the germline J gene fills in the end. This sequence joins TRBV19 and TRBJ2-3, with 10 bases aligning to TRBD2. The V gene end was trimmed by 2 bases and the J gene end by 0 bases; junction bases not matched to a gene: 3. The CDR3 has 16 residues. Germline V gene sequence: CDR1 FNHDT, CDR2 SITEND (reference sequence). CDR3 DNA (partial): TGTGCCAGCAGTATTGGGACTGGGGATAGTGCAGAAACGCTGTAT. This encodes CASSIGTGDSAETLY. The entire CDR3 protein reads CASSIGTGDSAETLYF.

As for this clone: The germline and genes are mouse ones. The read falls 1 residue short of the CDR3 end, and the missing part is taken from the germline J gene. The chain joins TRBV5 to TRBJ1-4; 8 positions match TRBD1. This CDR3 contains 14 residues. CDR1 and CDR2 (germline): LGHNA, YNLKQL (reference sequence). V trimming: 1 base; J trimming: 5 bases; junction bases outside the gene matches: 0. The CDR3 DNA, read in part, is TGTGCCAGCAGCCAAGGGACAGGGAACGAAAGATTATTT. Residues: CASSQGTGNERLF. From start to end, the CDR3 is CASSQGTGNERLFF.

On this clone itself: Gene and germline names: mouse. The CDR3 bases that were read are TGTGCCAGCAGCCAAACTGGGGGGGTTGCAGAAACGCTGTAT. It specifies CASSQTGGVAETLY. The full CDR3 protein reads CASSQTGGVAETLYF. The V and J genes are TRBV2 and TRBJ2-3, with TRBD2 matching over 10 bases. The read is 1 residue too short to cover the CDR3 end, so that end is filled in from the germline J gene. The V gene's germline CDR1 is LGHNA and CDR2 YSYQKL. The CDR3 is 15 amino acids. Germline trimming cut 2 bases from V and 2 bases from J; bases unmatched to any gene: 1.

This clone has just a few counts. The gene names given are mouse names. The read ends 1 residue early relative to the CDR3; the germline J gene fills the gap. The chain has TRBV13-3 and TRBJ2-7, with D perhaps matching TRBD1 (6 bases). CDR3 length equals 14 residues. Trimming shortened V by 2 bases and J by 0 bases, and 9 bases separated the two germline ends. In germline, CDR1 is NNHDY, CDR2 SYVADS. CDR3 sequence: CASSELQGSYEQYF. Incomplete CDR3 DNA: TGTGCCAGCAGTGAACTACAGGGCTCCTATGAACAGTAC.

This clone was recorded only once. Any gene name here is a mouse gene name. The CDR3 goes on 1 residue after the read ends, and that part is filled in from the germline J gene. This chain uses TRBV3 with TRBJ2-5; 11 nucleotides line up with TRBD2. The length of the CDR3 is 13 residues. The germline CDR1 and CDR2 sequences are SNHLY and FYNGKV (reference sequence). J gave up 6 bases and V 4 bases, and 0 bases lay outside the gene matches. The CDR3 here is CASSWDWGDTQYF. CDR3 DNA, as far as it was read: TGTGCCAGCAGCTGGGACTGGGGGGACACCCAGTAC.

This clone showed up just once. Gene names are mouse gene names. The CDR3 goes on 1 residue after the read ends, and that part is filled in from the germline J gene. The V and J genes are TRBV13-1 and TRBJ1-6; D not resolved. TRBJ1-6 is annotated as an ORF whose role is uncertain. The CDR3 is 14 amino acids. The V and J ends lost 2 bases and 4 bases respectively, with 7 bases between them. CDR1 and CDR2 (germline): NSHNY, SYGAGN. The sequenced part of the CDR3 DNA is TGTGCCAGCAGTGAGAGCCGGTATAATTCGCCCCTCTAC. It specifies CASSESRYNSPLY. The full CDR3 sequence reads CASSESRYNSPLYF.

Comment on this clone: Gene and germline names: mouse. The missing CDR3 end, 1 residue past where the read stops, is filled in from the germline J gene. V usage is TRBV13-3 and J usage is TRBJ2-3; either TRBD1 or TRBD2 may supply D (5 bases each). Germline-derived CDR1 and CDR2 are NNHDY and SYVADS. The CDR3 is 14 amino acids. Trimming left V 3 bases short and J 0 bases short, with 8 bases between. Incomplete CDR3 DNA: TGTGCCAGCAGTGGGGGCGGGAGTGCAGAAACGCTGTAT. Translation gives CASSGGGSAETLY. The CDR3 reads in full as CASSGGGSAETLYF.

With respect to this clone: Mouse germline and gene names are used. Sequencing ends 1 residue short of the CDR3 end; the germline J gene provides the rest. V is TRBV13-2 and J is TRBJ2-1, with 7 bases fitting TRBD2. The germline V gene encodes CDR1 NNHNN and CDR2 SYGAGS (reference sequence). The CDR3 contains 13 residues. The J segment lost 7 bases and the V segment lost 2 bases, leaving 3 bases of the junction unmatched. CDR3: CASGEGWGAEQFF. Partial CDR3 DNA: TGTGCCAGCGGTGAAGGCTGGGGGGCTGAGCAGTTC.

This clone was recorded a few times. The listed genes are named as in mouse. The part of the CDR3 DNA that was read is TGTGCCAGCAGCCTGGGGGGGCGTGAACAGTAC. Amino acids: CASSLGGREQY. In full, the CDR3 reads CASSLGGREQYF. The V and J genes are TRBV4 and TRBJ2-7; TRBD2 aligns across 10 bases. Read sequence stops 1 residue before the CDR3 end, and the germline J gene provides the missing end. Germline CDR1 reads LGHDT; CDR2 reads YNNKQL (reference sequence). With 5 bases clipped from V and 6 bases from J, the junction kept 1 base outside the gene matches. This CDR3 is built from 12 residues.

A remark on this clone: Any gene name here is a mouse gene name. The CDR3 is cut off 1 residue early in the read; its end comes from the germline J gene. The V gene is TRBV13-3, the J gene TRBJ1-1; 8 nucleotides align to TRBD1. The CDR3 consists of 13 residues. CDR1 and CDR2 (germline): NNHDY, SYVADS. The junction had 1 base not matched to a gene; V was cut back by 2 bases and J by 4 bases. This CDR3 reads CASSEGTGTEVFF. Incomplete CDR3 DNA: TGTGCCAGCAGTGAAGGGACAGGCACAGAAGTCTTC.

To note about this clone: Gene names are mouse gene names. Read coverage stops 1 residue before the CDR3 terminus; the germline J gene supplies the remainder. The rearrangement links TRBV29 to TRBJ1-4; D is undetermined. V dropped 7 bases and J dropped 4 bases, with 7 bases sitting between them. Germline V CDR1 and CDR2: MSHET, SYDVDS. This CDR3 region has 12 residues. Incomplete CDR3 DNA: TGTGCTAGCATTGACATCAACGAAAGATTATTT. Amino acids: CASIDINERLF. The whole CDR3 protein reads CASIDINERLFF.

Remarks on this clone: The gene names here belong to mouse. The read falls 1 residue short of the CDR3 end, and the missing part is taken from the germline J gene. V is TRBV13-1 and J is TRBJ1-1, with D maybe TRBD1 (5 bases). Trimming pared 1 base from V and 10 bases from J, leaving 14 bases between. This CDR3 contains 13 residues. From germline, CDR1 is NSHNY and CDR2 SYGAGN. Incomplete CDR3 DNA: TGTGCCAGCAGTGATTCCCCCAGGGATGGAGTCTTC. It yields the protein CASSDSPRDGVF. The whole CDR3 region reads CASSDSPRDGVFF.